One sample yielded the 23 T cell receptor beta chains listed below, sequenced in a study of cytomegalovirus exposure and HLA in healthy donors. The PCR was carried out with 60 Vbeta primers and 13 Jbeta primers. Only in-frame clones appear in the TCRdb table, and some are missing; sequencing was by immunoSEQ multiplex PCR. The table lists 140,000 or so clones, around 10% of them singletons. The sequenced sample consisted of PBMCs. The source is a male donor in good health and CMV-seronegative.

The chain recombines TRBV9 with TRBJ2-1, with 9 bases matching TRBD2. The CDR3 loop spans 15 amino acids. V trimming: 0 bases; J trimming: 6 bases; junction bases outside the gene matches: 4. Looked up from germline, CDR1 is SGDLS and CDR2 is YYNGEE. CDR3: CASSVEGTSINEQFF. The CDR3 bases are TGTGCCAGCAGCGTAGAGGGGACTAGCATCAATGAGCAGTTCTTC.

This clone has only a few counts. The chain joins TRBV13 to TRBJ2-7, with TRBD2 identical over 11 bases. Trimming cost V 3 bases and J 2 bases; bases outside gene matches: 3. The V gene's germline CDR1 is PRHDT and CDR2 FYEKMQ (reference sequence). This CDR3 is 15 amino acids long. CDR3 sequence: CASSFMTSGTYEQYF. The DNA for the CDR3 is TGTGCCAGCAGCTTTATGACTAGCGGGACCTACGAGCAGTACTTC.

As concerns this clone: One end of the junction fails to match germline, which may point to a read error. V is TRBV28 and J is TRBJ1-5; D is perhaps TRBD1 (5 bases). This CDR3 contains 17 residues. CDR1 MDHEN and CDR2 SYDVKM come from the germline V gene. CDR3 in amino acids: CASSLGREIRGNQPPHF. CDR3 bases: TGTGCCAGCAGTTTGGGGCGGGAAATAAGGGGCAATCAGCCCCCGCATTTT.

The V and J genes are TRBV7-9 and TRBJ1-1; D might be TRBD1 (5 bases). Trimming took off 5 bases at V and 3 bases at J, with 19 bases between the two ends. CDR1 SEHNR and CDR2 FQNEAQ come from the germline V gene (reference sequence). The CDR3 has 16 amino acids. Written as DNA, the CDR3 is TGTGCCAGCAGCCCCCGTCTCGGCAGGGAGGACACTGAAGCTTTCTTT. Residues: CASSPRLGREDTEAFF.

The V and J genes are TRBV5-1 and TRBJ2-7; D not resolved. CDR1 SGHRS and CDR2 YFSETQ come from the germline V gene. The V end lost 0 bases, the J end lost 5 bases, and 15 bases lay between the germline ends. The length of the CDR3 is 15 residues. The CDR3 region has the DNA TGCGCCAGCAGCTTGGCAGGATCCCGTTTCAACGAGCAGTACTTC. Translated, it gives CASSLAGSRFNEQYF.

In its sample, this clone was seen many times. In nucleotides, the CDR3 is TGTGCCAGCAGCTTAGATACAGGGCATACCACAGATACGCAGTATTTT. Translating it yields CASSLDTGHTTDTQYF. The chain uses TRBV7-2 and TRBJ2-3; possibly TRBD1 for D (6 bases). CDR1 is SGHTA and CDR2 is FQGNSA in the germline V gene. This CDR3 region has 16 residues. V was shortened by 1 base and J by 2 bases, with 13 bases between the two germline ends.

This clone was recorded a few times. J is TRBJ1-2 and V is TRBV6-4; D unresolved. The CDR3 is made up of 15 amino acids. Trimming pared 3 bases from V and 1 base from J, leaving 12 bases between. Germline values: CDR1 MRHNA, CDR2 SNTAGT. CDR3 in amino acids: CASSEHPGDNYGYTF. In DNA, the CDR3 is TGTGCCAGCAGTGAACATCCCGGGGATAACTATGGCTACACCTTC.

This clone was found once. DNA for the CDR3: TGTGCCAGCAGCTTGGAGGGGACAGGGAACTCCTACGAGCAGTACTTC. This translates into CASSLEGTGNSYEQYF. This sequence joins TRBV5-8 and TRBJ2-7, with TRBD1 matching 9 bases. Germline V gene sequence: CDR1 SGHTS, CDR2 YDEGEE. Unmatched junction bases numbered 4, after V lost 0 bases and J lost 0 bases. The CDR3 is 16 amino acids.

This clone occurred a few times. V gene TRBV7-2 combines with J gene TRBJ1-2, with TRBD1 identical over 9 bases. Germline V gene data show CDR1 as SGHTA and CDR2 as FQGNSA. V was pared by 10 bases and J by 1 base, with 13 bases of the junction left unmatched. The CDR3 is 16 residues long. The CDR3, as DNA: TGTGCCATATCATCCGGGACAGGGAACTTTAACTATGGCTACACCTTC. Amino acids: CAISSGTGNFNYGYTF.

The sample holds a few counts of this clone. The DNA of the CDR3 is TGTGCCAGCAGTCGTGTAGCGGGGGACTATGGCTACACCTTC. The encoded protein is CASSRVAGDYGYTF. The chain couples TRBV6-5 to TRBJ1-2, with D possibly being TRBD1 (5 bases). The CDR3 consists of 14 residues. Trimming stripped 5 bases from V and 3 bases from J, with 13 bases between. Per the germline V gene, CDR1 is MNHEY and CDR2 is SVGAGI.

The J gene is TRBJ1-2, the V gene TRBV6-5; D is possibly TRBD1 (6 bases). The CDR3 runs to 15 residues. The V gene lost 1 base and the J gene lost 7 bases, with 16 bases spanning the gap. Per the germline V gene, CDR1 is MNHEY and CDR2 is SVGAGI. The CDR3 nucleotides are TGTGCCAGCAGTTACTTGGGGGCAGGGAAGGGTGGCTACACCTTC. It codes for CASSYLGAGKGGYTF.

This clone occurred a few times. V usage is TRBV5-4 and J usage is TRBJ1-1; TRBD1 is a possible D gene (5 bases). The CDR3 runs to 14 residues. CDR1 is SGHNT, CDR2 YYREEE, per germline (reference sequence). Trimming shortened V by 5 bases and J by 1 base, and 12 bases separated the two germline ends. The CDR3: CASRERRENTEAFF. The CDR3 DNA is TGTGCCAGCAGGGAGCGCAGGGAGAACACTGAAGCTTTCTTT.

This clone has just a few counts. The rearrangement joins TRBV6-5 to TRBJ1-1; D unresolved. The CDR3 consists of 15 residues. Germline V gives CDR1 MNHEY, CDR2 SVGAGI. Trimming shortened V by 6 bases and J by 5 bases, and 19 bases separated the two germline ends. CDR3 sequence (DNA): TGTGCCAGCAGCCTTCTCCCGAGGGTTGGGACTGAAGCTTTCTTT. Its translation: CASSLLPRVGTEAFF.

The chain uses TRBV4-1 and TRBJ2-1; a weak D match, TRBD1 (6 bases). V lost 5 bases and J lost 7, with 21 bases in between. Germline values: CDR1 MGHRA, CDR2 YSYEKL. This CDR3 comprises 16 residues. The CDR3, as DNA: TGCGCCAGCAGCTTCCGAGCCTCATACACAGGGAATGAGCAGTTCTTC. This encodes CASSFRASYTGNEQFF.

This clone has more than one count but fewer than ten. This chain uses TRBV11-2 with TRBJ1-2; TRBD1 is a possible D gene (5 bases). Per germline, CDR1 SGHAT and CDR2 FQNNGV. With 0 bases removed from V and 2 bases from J, the gap between germline ends came to 13 bases. CDR3 size: 16 residues. Here the CDR3 reads CASSLEGLGQNYGYTF. In DNA form, the CDR3 reads TGTGCCAGCAGCTTAGAGGGACTGGGCCAGAACTATGGCTACACCTTC.

The chain recombines TRBV27 with TRBJ2-5, with 8 positions matching TRBD1. The CDR3 runs 14 residues. Germline trimming cut 3 bases from V and 4 bases from J; bases unmatched to any gene: 4. Germline loops: CDR1 MNHEY, CDR2 SMNVEV (reference sequence). CDR3 coding DNA: TGTGCCAGCAGTTTGAACAGGGGGACAGAGACCCAGTACTTC. Translation: CASSLNRGTETQYF.

This clone was picked up a small number of times. The gene calls are TRBV7-3 and TRBJ2-7; the D gene is possibly TRBD2 (5 bases). Trimming stripped 5 bases from V and 12 bases from J, with 11 bases between. Looked up from germline, CDR1 is SGHTA and CDR2 is FQGTGA. CDR3 length: 10 residues. The CDR3 loop is CASSLSGGYF. CDR3 DNA: TGTGCCAGCAGCCTGAGCGGAGGGTACTTC.

The chain links TRBV7-2 to TRBJ2-6; D possibly corresponds to TRBD1 (6 bases). The CDR3 runs to 17 residues. V was clipped by 5 bases and J by 0 bases, with 14 bases between them. Germline CDR1 SGHTA, CDR2 FQGNSA. CDR3 in DNA: TGTGCCAGCAGCCGAGAGGACAGCTACTCTGGGGCCAACGTCCTGACTTTC. It encodes CASSREDSYSGANVLTF.

The chain links TRBV23-1 to TRBJ2-2, with D tentatively TRBD1 (5 bases). TRBV23-1 is marked as an open reading frame, function uncertain. Trimming cost V 4 bases and J 0 bases, with 27 bases left between them. The CDR3 loop spans 21 amino acids. The DNA of the CDR3 is TGCGCCAGCAGTCCGTGGTATAGGGGCAGGTCCTTCAATCCGAACACCGGGGAGCTGTTTTTT. Protein: CASSPWYRGRSFNPNTGELFF.

The rearrangement joins TRBV28 to TRBJ1-2, with D perhaps matching TRBD1 (6 bases). Germline lookup yields CDR1 MDHEN and CDR2 SYDVKM. The CDR3 runs to 15 residues. V was shortened by 4 bases and J by 8 bases, with 20 bases between the two germline ends. The CDR3 DNA is TGTGCCAGCAGTTCTTCCAGGGGACCGGTCGGGGGCTACACCTTC. Encoded protein: CASSSSRGPVGGYTF.

The chain combines TRBV5-1 with TRBJ1-1, with D possibly being TRBD1 (5 bases). V was pared by 3 bases and J by 9 bases, with 24 bases between. Germline V CDR1 and CDR2: SGHRS, YFSETQ. The CDR3 loop spans 16 amino acids. CDR3 in amino acids: CASSSGWGGGTDKAFF. For the CDR3, the DNA is TGCGCCAGCAGCTCAGGGTGGGGAGGAGGGACTGATAAAGCTTTCTTT.

The V gene is TRBV13, the J gene TRBJ2-7; tentatively, D is TRBD2 (5 bases). Looked up from germline, CDR1 is PRHDT and CDR2 is FYEKMQ (reference sequence). Trimming took off 5 bases at V and 7 bases at J, with 15 bases between the two ends. This CDR3 is built from 13 residues. The CDR3 DNA reads TGTGCCAGCAGCCCCGGACGGGATCGAGAGCAGTACTTC. The encoded protein is CASSPGRDREQYF.

This clone was observed a few times. V usage is TRBV28 and J usage is TRBJ2-1; a possible D gene is TRBD1 (5 bases). This CDR3 spans 12 amino acids. V dropped 9 bases and J dropped 6 bases, with 12 bases sitting between them. Germline V CDR1 and CDR2: MDHEN, SYDVKM. The DNA for the CDR3 is TGTGCCAGGTATGGGGCCCCCAATGAGCAGTTCTTC. Translation: CARYGAPNEQFF. The whole variable domain, filled in from reference TRBV28 and TRBJ2-1, reads DVKVTQSSRYLVKRTGEKVFLECVQDMDHENMFWYRQDPGLGLRLIYFSYDVKMKEKGDIPEGYSVSREKKERFSLILESASTNQTSMYLCARYGAPNEQFFGPGTRLTVL.